Listed below are T cell receptor beta chains from one sample, sequenced in a study of blood T cells in healthy people across ages. TCRdb independently ran MiXCR on the 5' RACE reads; one entry per CDR3 protein. In the table there are 1.5 million to 2 million distinct CDR3 sequences, around half of which are singletons. Material: blood. The receptors derive from a middle-aged woman in good health. CDR3s include the opening cysteine and the closing phenylalanine or tryptophan.

J gene,V gene,CDR3 length,CDR3 protein
TRBJ2-5,TRBV28,15,CASSPILEGAETQYF
TRBJ2-1,TRBV2,15,CASRVGQGGFNEQFF
TRBJ1-1,TRBV27,15,CASSVVRQGGTEAFF
TRBJ2-5,TRBV10-3,14,CAISGRTSQETQYF
TRBJ2-3,TRBV7-9,15,CASSLDGQRTDTQYF
TRBJ2-1,TRBV7-9,16,CASRIASGGPYNEQFF
TRBJ2-5,TRBV7-2,14,CASSYRSGEETQYF
.,TRBV20-1,13,CSASDREGNIQYF
TRBJ1-2,TRBV29-1,14,CSVAGLKENYGYTF
TRBJ2-1,TRBV27,17,CASSPPIAGGRHNEQFF
TRBJ2-3,TRBV11-3,18,CASSLDRPQGAFSDTQYF
TRBJ2-7,TRBV7-8,15,CASSPWDRGFYEQYF
TRBJ2-7,TRBV6-5,14,CASRRLLSSYEQYF
TRBJ1-2,TRBV28,14,CASTPVDSAYGYTF
TRBJ1-2,TRBV21-1,13,CASRTGVSHGYTF
TRBJ1-4,TRBV7-2,13,CASRLTGGEKLFF
TRBJ2-3,TRBV15,20,CATSRGPAPIPGTYTDTQYF
TRBJ2-1,TRBV7-2,18,CASSLASLANELYNEQFF
TRBJ2-1,TRBV12-3/TRBV12-4,15,CASSLGQTAYNEQFF
TRBJ2-3,TRBV27,15,CASSFGPVFTDTQYF
TRBJ2-4,TRBV20-1,13,CSAPLAAKNIQYF
TRBJ2-3,TRBV6-2/TRBV6-3,14,CASSYAWGTDTQYF
TRBJ2-3,TRBV6-1,16,CASSGQGLASTDTQYF
TRBJ1-2,TRBV28,14,CASTPLQGAGGYTF
TRBJ2-3,TRBV9,17,CASSVDPSGGTIDTQYF
TRBJ2-7,TRBV20-1,17,CSARDKQGAVITYEQYF
TRBJ2-5,TRBV27,15,CASSFVGGRQETQYF
TRBJ2-1,TRBV11-1,17,CASSLALGLAGWNEQFF
TRBJ2-7,TRBV5-5,15,CASSTLTGGKNEQYF